These T cell receptor beta chains were read from a single sample in a study of T cell repertoires in cytomegalovirus infection. TCRdb called the reads again in MiXCR, with one record for every CDR3 protein. The table records fewer than 300,000 distinct CDR3 sequences, 25% of them present only once. The sample consisted of PBMCs. The receptor source for this set is a human donor in good health (CMV status not recorded). Some clones in this sample may be carry-over from other donors' samples. Each CDR3 is given with its conserved first and last residue. The D gene is left open where the match is weak. The size of a clone is reported for some rows only, either as once, few or many, or as a class for expanded clones.

TRBJ2-7	TRBV29-1	NA	NA	TGCAGCGTTGAAATCCCAGGGGTAGACGAGCAGTACTTC	CSVEIPGVDEQYF
TRBJ1-2	TRBV7-2	many	NA	TGTGCCAGCAGCCGGACGGGAGTCTATGGCTACACCTTC	CASSRTGVYGYTF
TRBJ1-1	TRBV5-4	few	NA	TGTGCCAGCAGCACATCTCTGCGGGACACTGAAGCTTTCTTT	CASSTSLRDTEAFF
TRBJ1-6	TRBV6-2/TRBV6-3	few	NA	TGTGCCAGCAGTCAGACAGGACCTGGAAATTCACCCCTCCACTTT	CASSQTGPGNSPLHF
TRBJ1-2	TRBV12-3/TRBV12-4	NA	NA	TGTGCCAGCAGTATTAGTCTCTATGGCTACACCTTC	CASSISLYGYTF
TRBJ1-4	TRBV15	NA	TRBD1	TGTGCCACCAGCTTTTTTACAGGGGTTAATGAAAAACTGTTTTTT	CATSFFTGVNEKLFF
TRBJ1-5	TRBV12-3/TRBV12-4	once	NA	TGTGCCAGCGGCGCACGAGCAGGAGCTCAGCCCCAGCATTTT	CASGARAGAQPQHF
TRBJ1-1	TRBV2	many	TRBD1	TGTGCCAGCAAATACAGGGGGCAAGTTGAAGCTTTCTTT	CASKYRGQVEAFF
TRBJ2-7	TRBV20-1	NA	NA	TGCAGTGCTAGAGAGGGCACAGGCTCGGGCGAGCAGTACTTC	CSAREGTGSGEQYF
TRBJ2-5	TRBV5-1	NA	TRBD1	TGCGCCAGCAGCTTGGATGGGACAGGCCAAGAGACCCAGTACTTC	CASSLDGTGQETQYF
TRBJ1-5	TRBV7-2	many	NA	TGTGCCAGCAGCTCGTCAGGGGTTCAGCCCCAGCATTTT	CASSSSGVQPQHF
TRBJ2-7	TRBV28	NA	TRBD1	TGTGCCAGCAGTTCTTGGACAGGGGGCAACGAGCAGTACTTC	CASSSWTGGNEQYF
TRBJ1-4	TRBV7-2	few	NA	TGTGCCAGCAGCCCCAGGATGGGGGCTAATGAAAAACTGTTTTTT	CASSPRMGANEKLFF
TRBJ2-1	TRBV5-1	few	NA	TGCGCCAGCAGCTTGGCGACATCCTACAATGAGCAGTTCTTC	CASSLATSYNEQFF
TRBJ1-3	TRBV7-9	few	TRBD1	TGTGCCAGCAGCCCGGGACAGACTGTCTCTGGAAACACCATATATTTT	CASSPGQTVSGNTIYF
TRBJ2-1	TRBV2	NA	NA	TGTGCCAGCAGGGGCGGTGCATCGGCTATCTACAATGAGCAGTTCTTC	CASRGGASAIYNEQFF
TRBJ1-2	TRBV4-2	few	NA	TGTGCCAGCAGCCAAGGGGGAGGGGACGCACGGAATGGCTACACCTTC	CASSQGGGDARNGYTF
TRBJ1-1	TRBV18	NA	NA	TGTGCCAGCTCAAGATCGAGTGGCACTGAAGCTTTCTTT	CASSRSSGTEAFF
TRBJ2-5	TRBV7-9	many	NA	TGTGCCAGCAGCAAGGGAGCCCAGTACTTC	CASSKGAQYF
TRBJ1-2	TRBV10-3	few	NA	TGTGCCATCAGTGAAGGCGGACGGGCTTATGGCTACACCTTC	CAISEGGRAYGYTF
TRBJ2-5	TRBV25-1	few	NA	TGTGCCAGCAGTGGCGACACTACAGAGACCCAGTACTTC	CASSGDTTETQYF
TRBJ2-1	TRBV6-1	many	TRBD2	TGTGCCAGCAGTACAATAGCGGGATGGGGCAATGAGCAGTTCTTC	CASSTIAGWGNEQFF
TRBJ1-5	TRBV5-6	NA	NA	TGTGCCAGCAGCTTGGCAGGCCCCAATCAGCCCCAGCATTTT	CASSLAGPNQPQHF
TRBJ2-5	TRBV7-8	many	TRBD2	TGTGCCAGCAGCCCTCGGACTAGCGAAGGGACCCAGTACTTC	CASSPRTSEGTQYF
TRBJ2-1	TRBV30	NA	TRBD1	TGTGCCTGGACCCCAGGGGGAACCTACAATGAGCAGTTCTTC	CAWTPGGTYNEQFF
TRBJ2-1	TRBV6-5	few	NA	TGTGCCAGCAGTTACGGCCGGTGGAATGAGCAGTTCTTC	CASSYGRWNEQFF
TRBJ2-7	TRBV28	NA	NA	TGTGCCAGCGCCGACGGAGGGGTATACGAGCAGTACTTC	CASADGGVYEQYF
TRBJ2-1	TRBV7-2	NA	TRBD2	TGTGCCAGCAGCCAGACCGGGACTACTTCGTTCTTC	CASSQTGTTSFF
TRBJ1-2	TRBV7-2	few	NA	TGTGCCAGCAGCAGAGAGGTAGAAGGGTATGGCTACACCTTC	CASSREVEGYGYTF
TRBJ2-7	TRBV4-3	NA	NA	TGCGCCAGCAGCCAAGAACCGCGCGCCGGAGAGCAGTACTTC	CASSQEPRAGEQYF
TRBJ2-7	TRBV7-9	few	TRBD2	TGTGCCAGCAGCGCTAGCGGGATTAGCTACGAGCAGTACTTC	CASSASGISYEQYF
TRBJ2-3	TRBV6-6	NA	TRBD2	TGTGCCAGCAGTCCCTTGGGACTAGCGGGATACACAGATACGCAGTATTTT	CASSPLGLAGYTDTQYF
TRBJ2-4	TRBV6-2/TRBV6-3	few	TRBD2	TGTGCCAGCAGAGGGGGATTCTTAGGGACAGCCCTAGCGGGGGGAGTGATAGCCAAAAACATTCAGTACTTC	CASRGGFLGTALAGGVIAKNIQYF
TRBJ2-2	TRBV29-1	few	NA	TGCAGCGTTGAAGGCAGGATTGTCGGGGAGCTGTTTTTT	CSVEGRIVGELFF
TRBJ1-2	TRBV4-2	once	NA	TGTGCCAGCGCCCAGCCTGGGAACTATGGCTACACCTTC	CASAQPGNYGYTF
TRBJ1-2	TRBV7-2	many	NA	TGTGCCAGCAGCTTCCGGGACATTGGCGGCTACACCTTC	CASSFRDIGGYTF
TRBJ1-5	TRBV7-2	many	NA	TGTGCCAGCAGCTTGACAAATCAGCCCCAGCATTTT	CASSLTNQPQHF
TRBJ2-1	TRBV7-3	many	TRBD2	TGTGCCAGCAGCCCTCGTGCCGGGGGGGCCCCAAATGAGCAGTTCTTC	CASSPRAGGAPNEQFF
TRBJ2-5	TRBV9	NA	TRBD1	TGTGCCAGCAGCGTAACCAGGGGGCGCGGAGAGACCCAGTACTTC	CASSVTRGRGETQYF
TRBJ1-1	TRBV11-3	many	NA	TGTGCCAGCAGCTCACGAGGGGCTGAAGCTTTCTTT	CASSSRGAEAFF
TRBJ1-5	TRBV7-2	NA	NA	TGTGCCAGCAGCCCGACTATGGCTTATAGCAATCAGCCCCAGCATTTT	CASSPTMAYSNQPQHF
TRBJ1-5	TRBV20-1	NA	TRBD1	TGCAGTGCTAGCCGGGACAGGGGATTGAATAGCAATCAGCCCCAGCATTTT	CSASRDRGLNSNQPQHF
TRBJ1-5	TRBV20-1	NA	TRBD1	TGCAGTGCGGCGGGAAGGGACAGCTTCAATCAGCCCCAGCATTTT	CSAAGRDSFNQPQHF
TRBJ2-1	TRBV10-3	few	TRBD2	TGTGCCATCAGTGCCTTGGGCGGGGGGGACGATGAGCAGTTCTTC	CAISALGGGDDEQFF
TRBJ1-6	TRBV7-6	NA	TRBD1	TGTGCCAGCAGCGCGGACAGGCAAAGCTCCTATAATTCACCCCTCCACTTT	CASSADRQSSYNSPLHF
TRBJ2-5	TRBV28	NA	NA	TGTGCCAGCAGTTTGTGGACGGGGGAGACCCAGTACTTC	CASSLWTGETQYF
TRBJ1-4	TRBV28	many	NA	TGTGCCAGCAGTTCTTTACGGACACTTGAAAAACTGTTTTTT	CASSSLRTLEKLFF
TRBJ1-1	TRBV30	NA	NA	TGTGCCTGGAGTGTTACCATCACTTCGGGGACTGAAGCTTTCTTT	CAWSVTITSGTEAFF
TRBJ1-1	TRBV20-1	few	NA	TGCAGTGCTCAGAGAACAACAGGTACTGAAGCTTTCTTT	CSAQRTTGTEAFF
TRBJ1-1	TRBV11-2	few	NA	TGTGCCAGCAGCCCCAGGTCCGGGGGACCTGAAGCTTTCTTT	CASSPRSGGPEAFF
TRBJ1-2	TRBV28	once	TRBD1	TGTGCCAGCACCAGGACAGGGGGCATATATGGCTACACCTTC	CASTRTGGIYGYTF
TRBJ2-1	TRBV5-6	NA	NA	TGTGCCAGCAGCTTAACAGGGCGCAATGAGCAGTTCTTC	CASSLTGRNEQFF
TRBJ1-3	TRBV28	few	NA	TGTGCCAGCAGCACCCCCGGGGGCTCTGGAAACACCATATATTTT	CASSTPGGSGNTIYF
TRBJ1-5	TRBV5-6	NA	NA	TGTGCCAGCAGCAAGACAGAGTATAGCAATCAGCCCCAGCATTTT	CASSKTEYSNQPQHF
TRBJ1-1	TRBV11-2	NA	NA	TGTGCCAGCAGCTTAGGAATGTCTGAAGCTTTCTTT	CASSLGMSEAFF
TRBJ2-4	TRBV5-4	NA	TRBD1	TGTGCCAGCAGCTTGGGGACAGGGGGCAGGAACATTCAGTACTTC	CASSLGTGGRNIQYF
TRBJ2-7	TRBV7-2	many	NA	TGTGCCAGCAGCTTAGTTTCCGAGCAGTACTTC	CASSLVSEQYF